This T cell receptor beta chain was sequenced in a study of cytomegalovirus exposure and HLA in healthy donors. General study findings and limits: HLA allele associations emerged for some 16,000 TCR beta sequences in a later analysis, at 0.05 false discovery rate. Near-uniform donor sequencing depth was presumed by presence/absence analyses.

CDR1 MNHEY and CDR2 SVGAGI come from the germline V gene. The ends lost 2 bases at V and 1 base at J; junction bases unmatched: 3. The length of the CDR3 is 15 residues. Use of 60 Vbeta and 13 Jbeta primers characterized the PCR. Method: immunoSEQ multiplex PCR; TCRdb's copy keeps in-frame clones and lacks some. The sample lists some 130,000 clones, approximately 80% seen once, with roughly 2% in the top ten. All donors participated as healthy donors of bone marrow. Concerning this clone itself: Its antigen is currently unknown.

The sequenced sample consisted of PBMCs. The genes are TRBV6-5 and TRBJ2-7; 9 nucleotides align to TRBD1. The receptor was isolated from a man aged 18-30 years in good health and CMV-seronegative. The CDR3, as DNA: TGTGCCAGCAGTTACAGGACAGGGGTGTCCTACGAGCAGTACTTC. This encodes CASSYRTGVSYEQYF.